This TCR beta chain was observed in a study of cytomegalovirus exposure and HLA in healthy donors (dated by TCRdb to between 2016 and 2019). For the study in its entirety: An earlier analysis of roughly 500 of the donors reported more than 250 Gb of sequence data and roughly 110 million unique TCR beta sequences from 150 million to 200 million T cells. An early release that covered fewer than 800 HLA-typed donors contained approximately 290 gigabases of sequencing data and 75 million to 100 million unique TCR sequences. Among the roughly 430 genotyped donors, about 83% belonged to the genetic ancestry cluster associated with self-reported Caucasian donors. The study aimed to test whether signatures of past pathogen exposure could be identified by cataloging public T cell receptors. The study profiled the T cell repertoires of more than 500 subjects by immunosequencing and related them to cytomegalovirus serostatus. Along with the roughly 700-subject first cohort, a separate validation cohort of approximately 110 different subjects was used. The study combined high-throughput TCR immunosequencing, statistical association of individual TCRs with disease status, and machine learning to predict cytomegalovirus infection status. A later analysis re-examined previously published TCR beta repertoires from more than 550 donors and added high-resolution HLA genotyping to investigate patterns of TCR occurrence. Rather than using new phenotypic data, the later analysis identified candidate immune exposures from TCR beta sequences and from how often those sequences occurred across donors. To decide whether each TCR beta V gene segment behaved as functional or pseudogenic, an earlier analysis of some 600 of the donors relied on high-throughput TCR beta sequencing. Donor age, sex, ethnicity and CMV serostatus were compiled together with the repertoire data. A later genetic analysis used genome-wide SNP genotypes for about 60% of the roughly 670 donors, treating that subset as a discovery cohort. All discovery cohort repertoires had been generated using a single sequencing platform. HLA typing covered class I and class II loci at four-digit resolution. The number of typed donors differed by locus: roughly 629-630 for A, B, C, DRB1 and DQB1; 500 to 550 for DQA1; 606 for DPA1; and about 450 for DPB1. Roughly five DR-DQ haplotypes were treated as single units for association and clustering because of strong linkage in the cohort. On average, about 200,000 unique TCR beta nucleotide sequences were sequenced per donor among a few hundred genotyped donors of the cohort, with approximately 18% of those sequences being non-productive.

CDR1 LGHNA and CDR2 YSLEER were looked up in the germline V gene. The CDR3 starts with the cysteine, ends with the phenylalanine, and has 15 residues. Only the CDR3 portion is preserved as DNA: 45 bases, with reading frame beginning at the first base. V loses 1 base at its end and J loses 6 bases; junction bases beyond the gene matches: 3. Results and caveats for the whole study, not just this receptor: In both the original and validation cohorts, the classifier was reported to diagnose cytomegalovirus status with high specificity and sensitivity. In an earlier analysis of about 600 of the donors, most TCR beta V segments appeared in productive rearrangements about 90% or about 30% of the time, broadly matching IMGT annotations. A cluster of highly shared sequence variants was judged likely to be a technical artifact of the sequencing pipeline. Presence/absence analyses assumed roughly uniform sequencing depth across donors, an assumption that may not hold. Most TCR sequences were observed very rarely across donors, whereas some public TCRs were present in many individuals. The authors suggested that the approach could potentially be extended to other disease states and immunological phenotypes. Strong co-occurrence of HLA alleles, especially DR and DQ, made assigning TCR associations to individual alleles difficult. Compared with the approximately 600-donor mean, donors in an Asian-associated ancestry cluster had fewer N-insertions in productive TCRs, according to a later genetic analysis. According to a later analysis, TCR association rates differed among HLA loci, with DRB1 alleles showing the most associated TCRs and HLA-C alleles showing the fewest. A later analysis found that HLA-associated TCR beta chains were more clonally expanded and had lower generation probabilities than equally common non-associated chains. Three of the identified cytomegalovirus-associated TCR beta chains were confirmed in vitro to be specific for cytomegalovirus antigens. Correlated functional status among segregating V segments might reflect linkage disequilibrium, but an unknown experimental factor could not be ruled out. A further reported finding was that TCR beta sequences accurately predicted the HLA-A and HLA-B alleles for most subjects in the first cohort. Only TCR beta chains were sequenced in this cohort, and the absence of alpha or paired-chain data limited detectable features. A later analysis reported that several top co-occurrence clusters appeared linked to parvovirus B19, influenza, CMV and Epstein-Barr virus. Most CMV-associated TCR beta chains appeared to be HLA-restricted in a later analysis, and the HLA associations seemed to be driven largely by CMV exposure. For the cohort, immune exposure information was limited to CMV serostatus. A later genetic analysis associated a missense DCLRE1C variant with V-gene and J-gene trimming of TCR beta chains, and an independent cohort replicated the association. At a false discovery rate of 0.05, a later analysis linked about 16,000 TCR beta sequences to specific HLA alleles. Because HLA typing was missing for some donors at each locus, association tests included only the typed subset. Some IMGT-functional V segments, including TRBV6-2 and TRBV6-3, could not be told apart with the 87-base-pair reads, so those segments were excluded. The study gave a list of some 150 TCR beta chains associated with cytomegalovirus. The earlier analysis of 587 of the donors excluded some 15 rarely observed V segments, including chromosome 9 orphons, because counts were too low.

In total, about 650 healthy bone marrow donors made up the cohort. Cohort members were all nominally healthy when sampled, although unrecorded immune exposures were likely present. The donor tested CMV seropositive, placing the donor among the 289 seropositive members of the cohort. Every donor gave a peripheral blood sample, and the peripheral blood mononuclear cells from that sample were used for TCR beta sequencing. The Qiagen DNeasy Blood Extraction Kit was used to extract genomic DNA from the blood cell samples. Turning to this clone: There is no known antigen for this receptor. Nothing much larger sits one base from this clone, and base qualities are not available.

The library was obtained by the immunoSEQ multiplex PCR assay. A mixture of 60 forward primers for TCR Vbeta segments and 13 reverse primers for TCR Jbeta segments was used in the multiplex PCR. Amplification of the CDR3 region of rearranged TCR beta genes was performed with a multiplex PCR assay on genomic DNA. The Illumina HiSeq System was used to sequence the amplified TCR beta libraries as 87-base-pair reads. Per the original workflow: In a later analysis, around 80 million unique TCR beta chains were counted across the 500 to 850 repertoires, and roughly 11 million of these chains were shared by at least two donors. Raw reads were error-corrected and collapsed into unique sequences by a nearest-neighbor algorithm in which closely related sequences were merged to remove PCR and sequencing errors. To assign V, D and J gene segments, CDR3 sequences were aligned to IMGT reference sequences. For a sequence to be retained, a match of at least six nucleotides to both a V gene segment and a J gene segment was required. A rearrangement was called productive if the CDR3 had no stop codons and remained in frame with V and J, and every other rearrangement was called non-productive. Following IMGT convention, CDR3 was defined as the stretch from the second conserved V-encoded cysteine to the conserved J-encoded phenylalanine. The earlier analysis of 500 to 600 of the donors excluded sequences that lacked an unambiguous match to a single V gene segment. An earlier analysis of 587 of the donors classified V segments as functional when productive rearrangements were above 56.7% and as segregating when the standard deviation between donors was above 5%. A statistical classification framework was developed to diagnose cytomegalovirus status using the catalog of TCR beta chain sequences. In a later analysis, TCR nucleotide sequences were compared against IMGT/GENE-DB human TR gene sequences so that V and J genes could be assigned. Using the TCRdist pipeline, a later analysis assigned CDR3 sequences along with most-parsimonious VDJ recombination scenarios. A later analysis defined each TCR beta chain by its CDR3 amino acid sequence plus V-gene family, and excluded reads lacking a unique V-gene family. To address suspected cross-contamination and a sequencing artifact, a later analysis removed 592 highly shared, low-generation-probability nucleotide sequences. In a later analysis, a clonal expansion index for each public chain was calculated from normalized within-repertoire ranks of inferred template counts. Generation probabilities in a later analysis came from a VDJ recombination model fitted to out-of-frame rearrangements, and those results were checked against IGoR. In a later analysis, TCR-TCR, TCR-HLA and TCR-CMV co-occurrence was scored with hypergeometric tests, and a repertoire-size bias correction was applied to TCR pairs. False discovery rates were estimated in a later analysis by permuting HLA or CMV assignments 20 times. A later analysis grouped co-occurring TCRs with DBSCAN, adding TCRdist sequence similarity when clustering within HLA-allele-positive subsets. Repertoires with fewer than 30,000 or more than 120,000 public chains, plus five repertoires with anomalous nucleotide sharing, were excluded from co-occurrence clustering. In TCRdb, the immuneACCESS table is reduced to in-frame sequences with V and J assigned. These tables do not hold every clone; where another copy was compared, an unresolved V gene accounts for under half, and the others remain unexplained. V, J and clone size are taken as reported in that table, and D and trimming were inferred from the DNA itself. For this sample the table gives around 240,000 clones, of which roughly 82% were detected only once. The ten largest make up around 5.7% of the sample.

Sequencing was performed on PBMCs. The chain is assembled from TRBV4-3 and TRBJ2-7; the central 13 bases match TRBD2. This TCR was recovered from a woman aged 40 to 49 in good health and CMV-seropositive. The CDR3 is CASSQGRLAGGEQYF. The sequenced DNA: TGCGCCAGCAGCCAAGGACGACTAGCGGGAGGCGAGCAGTACTTC.